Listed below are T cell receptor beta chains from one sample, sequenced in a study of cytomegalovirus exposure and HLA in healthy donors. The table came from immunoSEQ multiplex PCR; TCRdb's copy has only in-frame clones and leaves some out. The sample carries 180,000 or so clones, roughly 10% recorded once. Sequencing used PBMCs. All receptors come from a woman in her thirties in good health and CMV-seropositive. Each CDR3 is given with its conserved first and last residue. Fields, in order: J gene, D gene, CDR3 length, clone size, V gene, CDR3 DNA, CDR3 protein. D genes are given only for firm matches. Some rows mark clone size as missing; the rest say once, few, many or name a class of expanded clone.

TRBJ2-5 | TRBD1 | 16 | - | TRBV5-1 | TGCGCCAGCAGCTTGGCTCCACAGGGGGCGCAGCAGACCCAGTACTTC | CASSLAPQGAQQTQYF
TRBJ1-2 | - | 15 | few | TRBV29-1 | TGCAGCGTTGTACGGGGTGGGACTCGAGCTAGTGGCTACACCTTC | CSVVRGGTRASGYTF
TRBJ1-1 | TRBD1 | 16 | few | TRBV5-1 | TGCGCCAGCACCCAATCCCAACGGGACAGGGGGGTTGAAGCTTTCTTT | CASTQSQRDRGVEAFF
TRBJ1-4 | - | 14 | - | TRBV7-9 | TGTGCCAGCAGCTTACTAGGGAGTAATGAAAAACTGTTTTTT | CASSLLGSNEKLFF
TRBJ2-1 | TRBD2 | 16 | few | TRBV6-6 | TGTGCCAGCAGTTACTCCGGGGCGGGGGGCGACAATGAGCAGTTCTTC | CASSYSGAGGDNEQFF
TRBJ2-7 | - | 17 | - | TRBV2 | TGTGCCAGCAGTGCCCCCCCAGGGGGCGCGCTAGCGGACGAGCAGTACTTC | CASSAPPGGALADEQYF
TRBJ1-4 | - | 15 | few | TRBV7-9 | TGTGCCAGCAGTCCCCGGACAGCAAATAATGAAAAACTGTTTTTT | CASSPRTANNEKLFF
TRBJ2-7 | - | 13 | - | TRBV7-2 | TGTGCCAGCAGCTTAGTGACAGTTAACGAGCAGTACTTC | CASSLVTVNEQYF
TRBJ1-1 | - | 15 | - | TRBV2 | TGTGCCAGCAGTGGTTCGGAAAGGAGAGTCCCTGAAGCTTTCTTT | CASSGSERRVPEAFF
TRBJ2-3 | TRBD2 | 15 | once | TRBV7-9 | TGTGCCAGCAGATCGGGAGGCGATCACACAGATACGCAGTATTTT | CASRSGGDHTDTQYF
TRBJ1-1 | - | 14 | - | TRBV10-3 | TGTGCCATCAGTGAGTCACAGCTGAACACTGAAGCTTTCTTT | CAISESQLNTEAFF
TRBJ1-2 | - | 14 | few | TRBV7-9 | TGTGCCAGCAGCCCCGTATCGGCGGCCTATGGCTACACCTTC | CASSPVSAAYGYTF
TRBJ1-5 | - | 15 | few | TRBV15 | TGTGCCACCAGCAGTGAGATTTTTGGAGGGAGGGCCCAGCATTTT | CATSSEIFGGRAQHF
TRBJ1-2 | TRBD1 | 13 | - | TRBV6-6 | TGTGCCAGCAGTGCCAGGGGGAACTATGGCTACACCTTC | CASSARGNYGYTF
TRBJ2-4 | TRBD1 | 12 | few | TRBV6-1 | TGTGCCAGCGACAGGGAGAAAAACATTCAGTACTTC | CASDREKNIQYF
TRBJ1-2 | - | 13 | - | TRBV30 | TGTGCCTGGAGTGTTCGGCGGTCCATTTGCTACACCTTC | CAWSVRRSICYTF
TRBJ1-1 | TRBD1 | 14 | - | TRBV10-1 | TGCGCCAGCAGCGGACAGGCAAGGAACACTGAAGCTTTCTTT | CASSGQARNTEAFF
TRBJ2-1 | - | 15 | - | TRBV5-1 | TGCGCCAGCAGGTTGGAGACTTCCCGTCACAATGAGCAGTTCTTC | CASRLETSRHNEQFF
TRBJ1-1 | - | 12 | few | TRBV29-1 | TGCAGCGTTGCTCGACAGAACACTGAAGCTTTCTTT | CSVARQNTEAFF
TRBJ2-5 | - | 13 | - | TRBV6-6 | TGTGCCAGCAGTTACATAGGACTAGAGACCCAGTACTTC | CASSYIGLETQYF
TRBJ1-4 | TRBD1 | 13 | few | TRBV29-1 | TGCAGCGCCCGACAGGGGGCGTACGAAAAACTGTTTTTT | CSARQGAYEKLFF
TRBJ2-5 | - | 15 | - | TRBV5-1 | TGCGCCAGCAGCTTTCAACCCGGGACTGAGGAGACCCAGTACTTC | CASSFQPGTEETQYF